The 3 T cell receptor beta chains reported below all come from one sample, sequenced in a study of shared clonotypes between healthy human individuals. Profiled with immunoSEQ multiplex PCR; TCRdb holds only in-frame clones, not every one. The sample carries about 1 million clones, 60% to 80% recorded once. Material: memory CD4+ T cells sorted from blood. The subset was: CD45RA-negative fraction. The receptors shown here come from a man aged 18 to 29 in good health.

The chain employs TRBV29-1 and TRBJ2-7; a possible D gene is TRBD1 (6 bases). The CDR3 is 13 amino acids. The germline V and J ends were trimmed by 4 bases and 2 bases, with 12 bases remaining between them. Germline V gene sequence: CDR1 SQVTM, CDR2 ANQGSEA. CDR3 loop: CSVGGRGTYEQYF. DNA for the CDR3: TGCAGCGTTGGCGGCAGGGGAACCTACGAGCAGTACTTC.

The chain recombines TRBV15 with TRBJ1-2; tentative D call: TRBD1 (5 bases). This CDR3 has 13 amino acids. Germline V CDR1 and CDR2: LNHNV, YYDKDF (reference sequence). V was shortened by 1 base and J by 9 bases, with 12 bases between the two germline ends. The CDR3 spells CATSRGAGDRYTF. In DNA, the CDR3 is TGTGCCACCAGCAGAGGTGCGGGGGACCGCTACACCTTC.

CDR3 in amino acids: CASSRSSGGASEQFF. The DNA of the CDR3 is TGTGCCAGCAGCCGGTCTAGCGGGGGGGCCAGTGAGCAGTTCTTC. V and J are TRBV14 and TRBJ2-1; 12 positions match TRBD2. Per germline, CDR1 SGHDN and CDR2 FVKESK. The length of the CDR3 is 15 residues. J lost 9 bases, V lost 4 bases, and 7 bases had no gene match.